These 16 T cell receptor beta chains share one sample of origin, sequenced in a study of blood T cell repertoires in COVID-19. Profiling relied on immunoSEQ multiplex PCR, and the TCRdb table lists in-frame clones only, not all of them. This sample has fewer than 200,000 clones, with around 74% found just once. Sequences were obtained from peripheral blood. The receptors derive from a woman in her sixties with COVID-19, enrolled during active disease.

The chain recombines TRBV6-2 or TRBV6-3 with TRBJ1-5, with 8 bases matching TRBD1. V lost 6 bases, J lost 4 bases, and 17 bases stayed unmatched. In germline, CDR1 is MNHEY, CDR2 SVGEGT. The CDR3 is 18 residues long. The CDR3 region is CASSQEYGQGMRNQPQHF. DNA for the CDR3: TGTGCCAGCAGCCAAGAGTACGGACAGGGTATGAGAAATCAGCCCCAGCATTTT.

The chain employs TRBV4-3 and TRBJ2-4; TRBD2 agrees at 7 bases. The junction had 8 bases not matched to a gene; V was cut back by 6 bases and J by 3 bases. Per germline, CDR1 LGHNA and CDR2 YSLEER. The CDR3 is 15 residues long. CDR3 sequence reads: CASSPSSGSKNIQYF. The CDR3 DNA sequence: TGCGCCAGCAGTCCCTCTAGCGGAAGCAAAAACATTCAGTACTTC.

This clone showed up just once. The V gene is TRBV10-3, the J gene TRBJ2-5, with 7 positions matching TRBD2. The CDR3 sequence is 13 residues long. The V gene's germline CDR1 is ENHRY and CDR2 SYGVKD. The ends lost 10 bases at V and 4 bases at J; junction bases unmatched: 9. CDR3 protein: CATSGEARETQYF. The CDR3 DNA reads as TGTGCCACCAGCGGGGAAGCCCGAGAGACCCAGTACTTC.

J is TRBJ2-4 and V is TRBV15; D is perhaps TRBD1 (5 bases). Germline assignment: CDR1 LNHNV and CDR2 YYDKDF (reference sequence). This CDR3 comprises 14 residues. Trimming left V 3 bases short and J 5 bases short, with 11 bases between. CDR3 residues: CATSRSGSQNIQYF. CDR3 in DNA: TGTGCCACCAGCAGGTCAGGGTCCCAAAACATTCAGTACTTC.

The chain uses TRBV27 and TRBJ2-1; TRBD2 might be the D (7 bases). Trimming cost V 5 bases and J 16 bases, with 42 bases left between them. Per germline, CDR1 MNHEY and CDR2 SMNVEV (reference sequence). The length of the CDR3 is 20 residues. The CDR3 DNA sequence: TGTGCCAGCAGTCCCCTTCGCCGGAACCCGGACAGTCCCGTTTGGGCGGGGGTATTCTTC. Its protein product is CASSPLRRNPDSPVWAGVFF.

The gene calls are TRBV28 and TRBJ1-1, with 9 bases aligning to TRBD1. Germline CDR1 reads MDHEN; CDR2 reads SYDVKM. The CDR3 spans 13 residues. Losses at the gene ends were 4 bases for V and 4 bases for J; bases not matched to a gene: 1. The DNA of the CDR3 is TGTGCCAGCAGTTCGACAGGGGGCACTGAAGCTTTCTTT. Amino acid sequence: CASSSTGGTEAFF.

The chain couples TRBV6-5 to TRBJ1-2; the D gene is possibly TRBD1 (6 bases). The germline V and J ends were trimmed by 6 bases and 8 bases, with 16 bases remaining between them. The germline V gene has CDR1 MNHEY and CDR2 SVGAGI. CDR3 length: 13 residues. This chain's CDR3 is CASRGTGLWGYTF. DNA of the CDR3: TGTGCCAGCAGGGGTACAGGGTTGTGGGGCTACACCTTC.

This chain connects TRBV29-1 to TRBJ1-1, with D perhaps matching TRBD1 (6 bases). CDR3 length: 14 amino acids. The V gene's germline CDR1 is SQVTM and CDR2 ANQGSEA. V was shortened by 3 bases and J by 6 bases, with 17 bases between the two germline ends. The CDR3 is CSVEQGQPRAEAFF. In DNA form, the CDR3 reads TGCAGCGTTGAGCAAGGACAGCCTCGCGCTGAAGCTTTCTTT.

The gene calls are TRBV9 and TRBJ2-3, with 7 bases aligning to TRBD2. CDR3 length: 14 amino acids. From germline, CDR1 is SGDLS and CDR2 YYNGEE. V lost 3 bases and J lost 1; bases outside the gene matches: 2. The CDR3 DNA is TGTGCCAGCAGCGGGGGGGGAGGCACAGATACGCAGTATTTT. Protein product: CASSGGGGTDTQYF.

V usage is TRBV6-5 and J usage is TRBJ1-2; D is perhaps TRBD1 (5 bases). Trimming took off 8 bases at V and 3 bases at J, with 13 bases between the two ends. The germline V gene encodes CDR1 MNHEY and CDR2 SVGAGI. The CDR3 runs 13 residues. CDR3 bases: TGTGCCAGCGTGGGGCAGTTGGACTATGGCTACACCTTC. Translating gives CASVGQLDYGYTF.

The chain combines TRBV18 with TRBJ2-3; D is perhaps TRBD2 (6 bases). Between the trimmed V and J ends, which lost 0 bases and 0 bases, there was a span of 10 bases. The CDR3 is 16 residues long. CDR1 is KGHSH, CDR2 LQKENI, per germline. This CDR3 is CASSPPSGPSTDTQYF. The CDR3 coding sequence is TGTGCCAGCTCACCACCTAGCGGCCCTAGCACAGATACGCAGTATTTT.

This chain connects TRBV6-4 to TRBJ2-6; 10 bases align to TRBD1. The V gene end was trimmed by 8 bases and the J gene end by 2 bases; junction bases not matched to a gene: 6. Germline loops: CDR1 MRHNA, CDR2 SNTAGT. CDR3 length equals 16 residues. In DNA form, the CDR3 reads TGTGCCAGCCGTCCCGGGACAGGGGCTGGGGCCAACGTCCTGACTTTC. Translation: CASRPGTGAGANVLTF.

The chain combines TRBV29-1 with TRBJ2-3; perhaps TRBD2 as D (5 bases). The V end lost 3 bases, the J end lost 4 bases, and 8 bases lay between the germline ends. This CDR3 region has 12 residues. Germline loops: CDR1 SQVTM, CDR2 ANQGSEA. CDR3 sequence: CSVDGVADTQYF. The CDR3 coding sequence is TGCAGCGTTGACGGGGTAGCAGATACGCAGTATTTT.

The genes are TRBV15 and TRBJ2-4; D unclear. V was pared by 0 bases and J by 0 bases, with 24 bases between. The CDR3 extends over 21 amino acids. Germline lookup yields CDR1 LNHNV and CDR2 YYDKDF (reference sequence). In DNA form, the CDR3 reads TGTGCCACCAGCAGAGATTTGGTGGTGGAGTATGCCCTTTTAGCCAAAAACATTCAGTACTTC. Residues: CATSRDLVVEYALLAKNIQYF.

J is TRBJ2-2 and V is TRBV6-5, with D tentatively TRBD1 (6 bases). Trimming shortened V by 0 bases and J by 5 bases, and 13 bases separated the two germline ends. CDR1 and CDR2 (germline): MNHEY, SVGAGI. The CDR3 covers 16 residues. CDR3 region: CASSYSTQGMTGELFF. Here the CDR3 DNA reads TGTGCCAGCAGTTACTCGACACAGGGAATGACCGGGGAGCTGTTTTTT.

The V call is TRBV12-5, the J call TRBJ1-1, with TRBD1 matching over 9 bases. V was pared by 1 base and J by 1 base, with 4 bases of the junction left unmatched. The CDR3 loop spans 16 amino acids. Germline loops: CDR1 LGHNT, CDR2 FRNRAP. CDR3 bases: TGTGCTAGTGGTTTGGACAGGGGGCGGACGAACACTGAAGCTTTCTTT. As protein: CASGLDRGRTNTEAFF.